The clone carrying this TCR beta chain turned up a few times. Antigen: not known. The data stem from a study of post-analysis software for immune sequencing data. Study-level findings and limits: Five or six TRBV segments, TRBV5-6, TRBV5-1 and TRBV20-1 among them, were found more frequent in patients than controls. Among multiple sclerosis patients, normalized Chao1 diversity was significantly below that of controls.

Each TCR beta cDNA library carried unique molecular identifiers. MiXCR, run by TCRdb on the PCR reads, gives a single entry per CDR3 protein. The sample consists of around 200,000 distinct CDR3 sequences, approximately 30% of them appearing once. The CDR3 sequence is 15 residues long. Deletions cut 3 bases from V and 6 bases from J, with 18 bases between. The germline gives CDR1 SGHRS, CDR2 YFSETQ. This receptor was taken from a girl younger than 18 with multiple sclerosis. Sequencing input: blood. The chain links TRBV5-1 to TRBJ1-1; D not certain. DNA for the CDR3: TGCGCCAGCAGCTCTTTCGGTGCTCCAATGGCTGAAGCTTTCTTT. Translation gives CASSSFGAPMAEAFF.